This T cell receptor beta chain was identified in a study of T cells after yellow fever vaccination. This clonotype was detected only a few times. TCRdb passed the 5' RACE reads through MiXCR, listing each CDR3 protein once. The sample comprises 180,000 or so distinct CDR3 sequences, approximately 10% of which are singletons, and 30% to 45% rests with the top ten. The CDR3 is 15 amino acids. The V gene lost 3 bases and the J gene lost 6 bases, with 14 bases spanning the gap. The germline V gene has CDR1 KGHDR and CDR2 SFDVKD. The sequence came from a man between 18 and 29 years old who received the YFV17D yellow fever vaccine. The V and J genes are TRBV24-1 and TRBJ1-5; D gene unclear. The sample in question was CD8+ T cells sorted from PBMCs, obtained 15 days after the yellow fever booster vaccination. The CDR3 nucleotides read TGTGCCACCAGTGATGGATCTGAGGGATTTCAGCCCCAGCATTTT. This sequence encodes CATSDGSEGFQPQHF.